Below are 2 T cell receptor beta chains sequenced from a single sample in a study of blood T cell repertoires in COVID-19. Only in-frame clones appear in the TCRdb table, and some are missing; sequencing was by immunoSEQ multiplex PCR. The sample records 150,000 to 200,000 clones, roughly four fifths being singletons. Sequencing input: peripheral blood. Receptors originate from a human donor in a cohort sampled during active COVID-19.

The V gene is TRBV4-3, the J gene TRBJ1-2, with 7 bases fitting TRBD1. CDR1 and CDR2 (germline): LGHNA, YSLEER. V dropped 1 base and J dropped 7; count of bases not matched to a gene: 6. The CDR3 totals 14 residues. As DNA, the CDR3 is TGCGCCAGCAGCCAAGGAAGGGGGCTAGGTGGCTACACCTTC. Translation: CASSQGRGLGGYTF.

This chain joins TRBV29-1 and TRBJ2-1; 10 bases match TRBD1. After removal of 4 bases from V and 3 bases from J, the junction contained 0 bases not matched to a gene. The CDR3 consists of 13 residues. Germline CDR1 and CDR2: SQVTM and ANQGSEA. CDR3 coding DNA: TGCAGCGTTGGGACAGGGGGCTACAATGAGCAGTTCTTC. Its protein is CSVGTGGYNEQFF.